The T cell receptor (beta chain) described here comes from a study of Ad26.COV2.S vaccination and SARS-CoV-2 variants. The length of the CDR3 is 13 residues. Germline lookup yields CDR1 MNHEY and CDR2 SVGAGI. The V gene end was trimmed by 9 bases and the J gene end by 7 bases; junction bases not matched to a gene: 8. Treatment: approximately 18 received Ad26.COV2.S at low or high dose, single or two shots; about 5 received placebo; per-sample allocation not given. Vaccine and placebo recipients were sampled on day 63 after the first injection. In Boston, the donor was an adult between 18-55 years of age. Measured with immunoSEQ multiplex PCR; TCRdb has only the in-frame clones, and not every one. The sample yields about 320,000 clones, 70% to 90% seen once.

This clonotype originated in a person between 18 and 65 years old who received the Ad26.COV2.S COVID-19 vaccine or a placebo. The specimen was peripheral blood, collected in a trial of Ad26.COV2.S vaccine versus placebo. The chain joins TRBV6-5 to TRBJ1-2; 10 bases map to TRBD1. The chain's CDR3 is CASTRDRGPGYTF. The CDR3 nucleotides read TGTGCCAGTACCCGGGACAGGGGACCTGGCTACACCTTC.